Below, one T cell receptor (beta chain) is given with its context. Trimming took 5 bases from V and 1 from J, leaving 12 bases between them. Germline V gene sequence: CDR1 SGHVS, CDR2 FQNEAQ. This CDR3 spans 15 amino acids. The data were taken from a study of blood T cell repertoires in COVID-19. Study as a whole: Samples of COVID-19 (acute and convalescent) were obtained from the United States, Italy and Spain. PBMCs, B-cell-depleted T cells, or T cells provided the cDNA or gDNA that made up the material.

As handled by the study authors: Estimation of nucleated cell counts was performed using reference gene primer amplification. TCRdb's table, derived via immunoSEQ multiplex PCR, lists solely in-frame clones and lacks some. D and trimming come from the DNA, and the V and J calls and clone size come from that table. The sample lists some 150,000 clones, around 79% occurring once. Enrollment of patients from Seattle took place during active infection, with longitudinal follow-up. The source of this sequence is a woman in her 70s with COVID-19, enrolled during active disease. The chain is built from TRBV7-8 and TRBJ1-3; D unclear. Sequencing input: peripheral blood. The CDR3 sequence: CASSPGGLSGNTIYF. Written as DNA, the CDR3 is TGTGCCAGCAGCCCTGGAGGGCTTTCTGGAAACACCATATATTTT.